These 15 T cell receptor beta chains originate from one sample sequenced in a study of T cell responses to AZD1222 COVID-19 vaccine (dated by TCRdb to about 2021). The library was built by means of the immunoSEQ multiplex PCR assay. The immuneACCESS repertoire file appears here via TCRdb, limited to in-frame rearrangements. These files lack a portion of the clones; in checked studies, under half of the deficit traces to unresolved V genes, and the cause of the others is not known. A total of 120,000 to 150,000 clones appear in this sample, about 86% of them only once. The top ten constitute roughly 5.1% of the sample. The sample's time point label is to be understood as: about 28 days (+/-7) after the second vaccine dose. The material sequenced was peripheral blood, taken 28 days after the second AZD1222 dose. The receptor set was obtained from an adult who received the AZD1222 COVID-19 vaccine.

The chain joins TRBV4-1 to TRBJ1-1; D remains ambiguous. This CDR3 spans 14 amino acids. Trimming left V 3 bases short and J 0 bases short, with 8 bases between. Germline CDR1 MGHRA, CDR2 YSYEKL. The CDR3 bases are TGCGCCAGCAGCCATAACACCATGAACACTGAAGCTTTCTTT. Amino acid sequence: CASSHNTMNTEAFF.

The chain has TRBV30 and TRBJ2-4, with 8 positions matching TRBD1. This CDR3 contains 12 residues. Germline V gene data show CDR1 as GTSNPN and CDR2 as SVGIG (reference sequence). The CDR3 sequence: CAMGQGAYIQYF. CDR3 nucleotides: TGTGCTATGGGGCAGGGGGCGTACATTCAGTACTTC.

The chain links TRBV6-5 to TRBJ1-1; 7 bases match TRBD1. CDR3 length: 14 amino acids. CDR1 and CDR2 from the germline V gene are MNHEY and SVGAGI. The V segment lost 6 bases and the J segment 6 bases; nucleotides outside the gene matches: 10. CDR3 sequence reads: CASRSTGTASEAFF. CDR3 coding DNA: TGTGCCAGCAGAAGCACCGGGACAGCATCTGAAGCTTTCTTT.

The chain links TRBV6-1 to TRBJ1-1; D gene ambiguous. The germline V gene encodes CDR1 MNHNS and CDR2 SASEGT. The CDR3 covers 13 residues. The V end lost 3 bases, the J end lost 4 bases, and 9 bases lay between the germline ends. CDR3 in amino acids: CASSDKGRTEAFF. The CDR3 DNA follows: TGTGCCAGCAGTGATAAAGGTCGCACTGAAGCTTTCTTT.

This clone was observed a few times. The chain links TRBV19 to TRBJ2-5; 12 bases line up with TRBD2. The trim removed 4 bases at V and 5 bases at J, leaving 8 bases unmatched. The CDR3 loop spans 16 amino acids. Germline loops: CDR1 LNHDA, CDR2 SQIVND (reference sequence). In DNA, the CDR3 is TGTGCCAGTAGTACCTTTAGACTAGCGGGAGAGGAGACCCAGTACTTC. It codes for CASSTFRLAGEETQYF.

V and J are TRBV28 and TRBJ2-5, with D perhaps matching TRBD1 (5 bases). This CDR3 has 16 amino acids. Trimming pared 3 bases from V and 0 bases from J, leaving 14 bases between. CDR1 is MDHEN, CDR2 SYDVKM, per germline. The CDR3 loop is CASSLIRGSDQETQYF. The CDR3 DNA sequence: TGTGCCAGCAGTTTGATTAGGGGTTCGGACCAAGAGACCCAGTACTTC.

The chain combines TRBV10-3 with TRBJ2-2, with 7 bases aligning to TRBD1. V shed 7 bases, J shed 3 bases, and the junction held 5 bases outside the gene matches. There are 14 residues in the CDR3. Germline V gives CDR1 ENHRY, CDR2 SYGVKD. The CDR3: CAIKQGSDTGELFF. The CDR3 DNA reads TGTGCCATCAAACAGGGGTCCGACACCGGGGAGCTGTTTTTT.

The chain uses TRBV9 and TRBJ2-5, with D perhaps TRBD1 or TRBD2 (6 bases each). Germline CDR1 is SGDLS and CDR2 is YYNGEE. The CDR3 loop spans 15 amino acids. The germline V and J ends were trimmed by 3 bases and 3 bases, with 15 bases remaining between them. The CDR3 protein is CASSEGGTAKETQYF. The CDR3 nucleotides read TGTGCCAGCAGCGAGGGGGGTACAGCAAAAGAGACCCAGTACTTC. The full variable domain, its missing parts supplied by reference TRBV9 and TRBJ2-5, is DSGVTQTPKHLITATGQRVTLRCSPRSGDLSVYWYQQSLDQGLQFLIQYYNGEERAKGNILERFSAQQFPDLHSELNLSSLELGDSALYFCASSEGGTAKETQYFGPGTRLLVL.

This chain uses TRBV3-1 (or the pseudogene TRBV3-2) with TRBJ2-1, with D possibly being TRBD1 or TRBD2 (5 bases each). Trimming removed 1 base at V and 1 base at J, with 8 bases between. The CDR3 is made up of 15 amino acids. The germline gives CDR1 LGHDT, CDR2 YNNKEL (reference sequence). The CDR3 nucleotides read TGTGCCAGCAGCCAAGCCAGGGAGTCCTACAATGAGCAGTTCTTC. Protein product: CASSQARESYNEQFF.

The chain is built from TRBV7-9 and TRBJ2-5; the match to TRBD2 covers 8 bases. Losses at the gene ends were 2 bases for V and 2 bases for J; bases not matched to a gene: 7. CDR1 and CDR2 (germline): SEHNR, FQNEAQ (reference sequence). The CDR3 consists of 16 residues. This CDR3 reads CASSLWGSSGQETQYF. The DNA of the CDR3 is TGTGCCAGCAGCTTATGGGGGTCTAGCGGGCAAGAGACCCAGTACTTC. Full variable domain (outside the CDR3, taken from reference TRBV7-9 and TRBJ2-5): DTGVSQNPRHKITKRGQNVTFRCDPISEHNRLYWYRQTLGQGPEFLTYFQNEAQLEKSRLLSDRFSAERPKGSFSTLEIQRTEQGDSAMYLCASSLWGSSGQETQYFGPGTRLLVL.

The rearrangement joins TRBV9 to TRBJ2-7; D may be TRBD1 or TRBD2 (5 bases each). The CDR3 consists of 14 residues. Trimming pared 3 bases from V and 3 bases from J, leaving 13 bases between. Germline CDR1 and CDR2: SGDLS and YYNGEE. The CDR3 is CASSGGPRYYEQYF. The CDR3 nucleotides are TGTGCCAGCAGCGGGGGACCGCGATACTACGAGCAGTACTTC.

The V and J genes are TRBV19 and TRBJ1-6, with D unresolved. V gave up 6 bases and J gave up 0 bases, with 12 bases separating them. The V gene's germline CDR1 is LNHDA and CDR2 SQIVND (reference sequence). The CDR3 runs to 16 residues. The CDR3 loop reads CASSPQWSSYNSPLHF. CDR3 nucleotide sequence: TGTGCCAGTAGCCCTCAATGGAGCTCCTATAATTCACCCCTCCACTTT.

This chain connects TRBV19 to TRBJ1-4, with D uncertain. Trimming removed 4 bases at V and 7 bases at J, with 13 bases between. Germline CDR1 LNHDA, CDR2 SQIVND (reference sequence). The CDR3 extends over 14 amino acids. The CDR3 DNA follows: TGTGCCAGTAGTACCCCCCTGGACGGTGAAAAACTGTTTTTT. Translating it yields CASSTPLDGEKLFF.

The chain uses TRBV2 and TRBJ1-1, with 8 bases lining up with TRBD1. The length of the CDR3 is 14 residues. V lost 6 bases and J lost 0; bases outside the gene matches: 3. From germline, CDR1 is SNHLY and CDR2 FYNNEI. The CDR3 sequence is CASSGQGMNTEAFF. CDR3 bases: TGTGCCAGCAGCGGACAGGGAATGAACACTGAAGCTTTCTTT. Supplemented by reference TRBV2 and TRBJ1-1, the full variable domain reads EPEVTQTPSHQVTQMGQEVILRCVPISNHLYFYWYRQILGQKVEFLVSFYNNEISEKSEIFDDQFSVERPDGSNFTLKIRSTKLEDSAMYFCASSGQGMNTEAFFGQGTRLTVV.

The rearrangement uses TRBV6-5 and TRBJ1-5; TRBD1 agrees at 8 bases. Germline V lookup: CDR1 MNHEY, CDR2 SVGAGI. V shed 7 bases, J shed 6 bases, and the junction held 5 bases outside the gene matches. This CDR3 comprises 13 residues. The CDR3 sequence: CASNRQGLQPQHF. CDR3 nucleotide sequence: TGTGCCAGCAACCGACAGGGGCTTCAGCCCCAGCATTTT.